Listed here are 28 T cell receptor beta chains from one sample, sequenced in a study of shared clonotypes between healthy human individuals. Only in-frame clones appear in the TCRdb table, and some are missing; sequencing was by immunoSEQ multiplex PCR. The table records about 610,000 clones, approximately 96% of them present only once. Terminally differentiated effector memory CD45RA+ cells were excluded by CCR7 positive selection of CD45RO-negative cells. Sequenced: naive CD8+ T cells sorted from blood. All receptors derive from a woman between 25 and 40 years old in good health.

The DNA for the CDR3 is TGTGCCAGCTCGGCCCAGGCGGGCGGGAAGAGAAACACCATATATTTT. Translating it yields CASSAQAGGKRNTIYF. This chain links TRBV18 with TRBJ1-3, with unresolved D. The CDR3 is 16 residues long. The germline V and J ends were trimmed by 6 bases and 5 bases, with 20 bases remaining between them. CDR1 and CDR2 (germline): KGHSH, LQKENI.

The chain couples TRBV4-1 to TRBJ2-1, with a weak D call TRBD1 (6 bases). The V gene's germline CDR1 is MGHRA and CDR2 YSYEKL. The CDR3 is 15 amino acids. Trimming shortened V by 0 bases and J by 7 bases, and 13 bases separated the two germline ends. CDR3 in DNA: TGCGCCAGCAGCCAAGAGCCCGGGACACCTAATGAGCAGTTCTTC. Its protein product is CASSQEPGTPNEQFF.

This clone was picked up one time. The V call is TRBV27, the J call TRBJ2-1; weak D call: TRBD2 (5 bases). Deletions cut 7 bases from V and 5 bases from J, with 15 bases between. Germline CDR1 reads MNHEY; CDR2 reads SMNVEV (reference sequence). The CDR3 totals 14 residues. The CDR3 loop is CASKGSGPHNEQFF. CDR3 sequence (DNA): TGTGCCAGCAAAGGAAGCGGCCCTCACAATGAGCAGTTCTTC.

V gene TRBV4-1 combines with J gene TRBJ2-7; TRBD1 aligns across 7 bases. Germline values: CDR1 MGHRA, CDR2 YSYEKL. CDR3 length: 14 amino acids. J lost 7 bases, V lost 1 base, and 7 bases had no gene match. This CDR3 is CASSQVEGAGEQYF. Written as DNA, the CDR3 is TGCGCCAGCAGCCAAGTTGAGGGGGCGGGTGAGCAGTACTTC.

Regarding this clone: This sample includes further DNA sequences coding for the same CDR3. The V call is TRBV4-1, the J call TRBJ2-7; no clear D. The germline V gene has CDR1 MGHRA and CDR2 YSYEKL. This CDR3 contains 13 residues. Trimming shortened V by 4 bases and J by 1 base, and 8 bases separated the two germline ends. The CDR3 coding sequence is TGCGCCAGCAGCCTCTCGGGTTCCTACGAGCAGTACTTC. Translated: CASSLSGSYEQYF.

The chain couples TRBV5-1 to TRBJ2-7; 12 positions agree with TRBD1. The CDR3 extends over 15 amino acids. V was pared by 4 bases and J by 5 bases, with 7 bases of the junction left unmatched. From germline, CDR1 is SGHRS and CDR2 YFSETQ. The CDR3 DNA sequence: TGCGCCAGCAGCCTGGGACAGGGGGCTCCCGACGAGCAGTACTTC. This gives the protein CASSLGQGAPDEQYF.

The V and J genes are TRBV2 and TRBJ2-4; D is uncertain. The V and J ends lost 3 bases and 4 bases respectively, with 4 bases between them. The germline gives CDR1 SNHLY, CDR2 FYNNEI. There are 12 residues in the CDR3. The CDR3: CASSDRKNIQYF. The CDR3 bases are TGTGCCAGCAGTGACAGGAAAAACATTCAGTACTTC.

The chain is built from TRBV30 and TRBJ1-1; D gene unclear. Germline V gives CDR1 GTSNPN, CDR2 SVGIG (reference sequence). The V and J ends lost 1 base and 0 bases respectively, with 12 bases between them. There are 15 residues in the CDR3. The CDR3 DNA sequence: TGTGCCTGGAGTGAGGGCAACATCATGAACACTGAAGCTTTCTTT. Its protein product is CAWSEGNIMNTEAFF.

V usage is TRBV5-4 and J usage is TRBJ1-1; no clear D gene. The V end was cut by 2 bases, the J end by 0 bases, with 17 bases between. The CDR3 runs to 17 residues. Germline V gives CDR1 SGHNT, CDR2 YYREEE (reference sequence). CDR3 residues: CASSFQGAGLMNTEAFF. CDR3 coding DNA: TGTGCCAGCAGCTTTCAAGGCGCAGGATTAATGAACACTGAAGCTTTCTTT.

The V and J genes are TRBV27 and TRBJ1-2; unclear D gene. V lost 6 bases and J lost 5, with 10 bases in between. The CDR3 length is 12 residues. The germline gives CDR1 MNHEY, CDR2 SMNVEV (reference sequence). This chain's CDR3 is CASRAAPYGYTF. CDR3 nucleotide sequence: TGTGCCAGCAGGGCAGCGCCATATGGCTACACCTTC.

The V gene is TRBV29-1, the J gene TRBJ1-1; D perhaps matches TRBD1 (6 bases). The germline CDR1 and CDR2 sequences are SQVTM and ANQGSEA. The length of the CDR3 is 12 residues. V lost 5 bases and J 3 bases, leaving 10 bases between the germline ends. CDR3 in DNA: TGCAGCGTTTGGGGGCGGGACACTGAAGCTTTCTTT. This codes for CSVWGRDTEAFF.

Concerning this clone: Different DNA sequences within this sample yield the same CDR3. The chain carries TRBV9 and TRBJ2-7; D may be TRBD2 (5 bases). CDR3 size: 13 residues. Germline CDR1 SGDLS, CDR2 YYNGEE. Between the trimmed V and J ends, which lost 0 bases and 4 bases, there was a span of 8 bases. CDR3 DNA sequence: TGTGCCAGCAGCGTAGGAGGGAGTTACGAGCAGTACTTC. This codes for CASSVGGSYEQYF.

The chain combines TRBV27 with TRBJ2-7; 9 bases map to TRBD2. Germline V gene lookup returns CDR1 MNHEY and CDR2 SMNVEV (reference sequence). Unmatched junction bases numbered 12, after V lost 7 bases and J lost 2 bases. This CDR3 is 16 amino acids long. CDR3 coding DNA: TGTGCCAGCACAACTAGGCTAGCGGGGCCTACCTACGAGCAGTACTTC. The encoded protein is CASTTRLAGPTYEQYF.

This chain connects TRBV6-6 to TRBJ1-1, with a tentative D call TRBD1 (5 bases). CDR1 and CDR2 (germline): MNHNY, SVGAGI (reference sequence). V lost 6 bases and J lost 0, with 8 bases in between. CDR3 size: 13 residues. The CDR3, as DNA: TGTGCCAGCAGGTGGGGGGTGAACACTGAAGCTTTCTTT. It specifies CASRWGVNTEAFF.

The chain couples TRBV2 to TRBJ2-7; TRBD2 might be the D (5 bases). The CDR3 length is 15 residues. Trimming stripped 6 bases from V and 4 bases from J, with 19 bases between. Germline CDR1 is SNHLY and CDR2 is FYNNEI. In nucleotides, the CDR3 is TGTGCCAGCAGCCCCACGGTGGGAGTGCGGTACGAGCAGTACTTC. Translating gives CASSPTVGVRYEQYF.

V usage is TRBV29-1 and J usage is TRBJ2-1, with no clear D. CDR1 is SQVTM and CDR2 is ANQGSEA in the germline V gene. Trimming pared 3 bases from V and 0 bases from J, leaving 15 bases between. The CDR3 consists of 16 residues. The CDR3 DNA reads TGCAGCGTTGAGGGGTCTGCGGTTAGCTCCTACAATGAGCAGTTCTTC. It yields the protein CSVEGSAVSSYNEQFF.

This clone was picked up one time. The chain carries TRBV2 and TRBJ1-1; D is possibly TRBD1 (6 bases). Germline CDR1 reads SNHLY; CDR2 reads FYNNEI. V was trimmed by 5 bases and J by 14 bases, leaving 12 bases between them. This CDR3 contains 10 residues. This CDR3 is CASSYQQGFF. As DNA, the CDR3 is TGTGCCAGCAGTTATCAACAGGGCTTCTTT.

The count of this clone is one. The J gene is TRBJ2-3, the V gene TRBV7-2; D may be TRBD2 (6 bases). The CDR3 runs 16 residues. Germline-derived CDR1 and CDR2 are SGHTA and FQGNSA. The germline V and J ends were trimmed by 1 base and 2 bases, with 13 bases remaining between them. The CDR3 here is CASSLVGRDLTDTQYF. DNA for the CDR3: TGTGCCAGCAGCTTAGTTGGGCGGGACCTCACAGATACGCAGTATTTT. The variable domain in full, with the rest retrieved from reference TRBV7-2 and TRBJ2-3, is GAGVSQSPSNKVTEKGKDVELRCDPISGHTALYWYRQSLGQGLEFLIYFQGNSAPDKSGLPSDRFSAERTGGSVSTLTIQRTQQEDSAVYLCASSLVGRDLTDTQYFGPGTRLTVL.

The rearrangement links TRBV11-2 to TRBJ2-5, with D perhaps given as TRBD1 or TRBD2 (5 bases each). Near its end, the DNA agrees better with TRBJ2-7, so the J call may be wrong. The CDR3 is 14 amino acids. The V gene's germline CDR1 is SGHAT and CDR2 FQNNGV. The DNA for the CDR3 is TGTGCCAGCAGCGCAGACTTGGGACCCTACGAGCAGTACTTC. This gives the protein CASSADLGPYEQYF.

The genes are TRBV13 and TRBJ1-2; TRBD1 matches 9 bases. Trimming cost V 1 base and J 2 bases; bases outside gene matches: 2. Germline-derived CDR1 and CDR2 are PRHDT and FYEKMQ (reference sequence). CDR3 length: 15 amino acids. In nucleotides, the CDR3 is TGTGCCAGCAGCTTAGCCGGGACAGGGAACTATGGCTACACCTTC. It specifies CASSLAGTGNYGYTF.

The gene calls are TRBV2 and TRBJ1-5; TRBD1 matches at 7 bases. The CDR3 contains 15 residues. The V gene end was trimmed by 7 bases and the J gene end by 5 bases; junction bases not matched to a gene: 11. Germline V gene lookup returns CDR1 SNHLY and CDR2 FYNNEI. The CDR3, as DNA: TGTGCCAGCATGTTTCGGGACAGCCGCCATCAGCCCCAGCATTTT. Translating gives CASMFRDSRHQPQHF. Looking up the rest from reference TRBV2 and TRBJ1-5 gives the full variable domain: EPEVTQTPSHQVTQMGQEVILRCVPISNHLYFYWYRQILGQKVEFLVSFYNNEISEKSEIFDDQFSVERPDGSNFTLKIRSTKLEDSAMYFCASMFRDSRHQPQHFGDGTRLSIL.

The chain joins TRBV5-6 to TRBJ2-3; D is tentatively TRBD1 or TRBD2 (5 bases each). Germline-derived CDR1 and CDR2 are SGHDT and YYEEEE. CDR3 length: 16 amino acids. Trimming removed 5 bases from V and 2 bases from J, with 18 bases in between. The CDR3 coding sequence is TGTGCCAGCAGTCTCCTCCAGGGAGTCCTCACAGATACGCAGTATTTT. This translates into CASSLLQGVLTDTQYF.

The chain has TRBV30 and TRBJ1-2; D is undetermined. Germline V gene data show CDR1 as GTSNPN and CDR2 as SVGIG (reference sequence). There are 13 residues in the CDR3. The V gene lost 0 bases and the J gene lost 5 bases, with 10 bases spanning the gap. This CDR3 is CAWSVGEPYGYTF. The CDR3 DNA reads as TGTGCCTGGAGTGTCGGGGAACCTTATGGCTACACCTTC.

In this sample, this clone turned up once. The chain combines TRBV4-1 with TRBJ1-1; no clear D gene. The CDR3 covers 15 residues. Germline V CDR1 and CDR2: MGHRA, YSYEKL. Trimming removed 1 base from V and 0 bases from J, with 9 bases in between. CDR3: CASSQVGSMNTEAFF. CDR3 nucleotides: TGCGCCAGCAGCCAAGTCGGTTCCATGAACACTGAAGCTTTCTTT.

V and J are TRBV6-5 and TRBJ1-1; D not certain. Trimming removed 5 bases at V and 11 bases at J, with 12 bases between. CDR1 and CDR2 (germline): MNHEY, SVGAGI. CDR3 length equals 11 residues. Written as DNA, the CDR3 is TGTGCCAGCAGTCAAGGCGTGTGGGCTTTCTTT. Translation: CASSQGVWAFF.

Concerning this clone itself: This specimen includes other DNA sequences encoding the same CDR3. The CDR3 coding sequence is TGTGCCAGCAGTTTGGGCGAGACCCAGTACTTC. Translated, it gives CASSLGETQYF. The genes are TRBV27 and TRBJ2-5; D remains unclear. Looked up from germline, CDR1 is MNHEY and CDR2 is SMNVEV (reference sequence). V was shortened by 3 bases and J by 5 bases, with 4 bases between the two germline ends. The CDR3 loop spans 11 amino acids.

CDR3 sequence (DNA): TGTGCCAGCAAAGGGACTTGGAGTCAGCCCCAGCATTTT. Translated, it gives CASKGTWSQPQHF. V and J are TRBV6-5 and TRBJ1-5; D possibly corresponds to TRBD1 (5 bases). Germline V gene data show CDR1 as MNHEY and CDR2 as SVGAGI. V lost 7 bases to trimming and J lost 6 bases, with 13 bases between them. The CDR3 totals 13 residues.

The chain recombines TRBV6-5 with TRBJ2-7; D unclear. The V gene lost 2 bases and the J gene lost 2 bases, with 10 bases spanning the gap. Germline loops: CDR1 MNHEY, CDR2 SVGAGI. The CDR3 runs to 14 residues. The CDR3 region has the DNA TGTGCCAGCAGTTACGATGGGGAAACCTACGAGCAGTACTTC. The encoded protein is CASSYDGETYEQYF.